Listed below are T cell receptor beta chains from one sample, sequenced in a study of control samples from healthy donors and cancer patients. Clones were read by immunoSEQ multiplex PCR, and TCRdb kept only the in-frame ones, dropping some. Among 150,000 or so clones listed, 90% to 95% were seen once. The sample consisted of blood. The receptors come from a woman younger than 45 in good health. Both conserved end residues are part of each CDR3. The D gene is left open where the match is weak. Size is omitted from some rows. Given values are once, few, many or a class for expanded clones.

v_call	d_call	clone_size	j_call	cdr3_aa	cdr3_nt
TRBV7-9	TRBD2	.	TRBJ2-7	CASSPTGVVTSGRAGEQYF	TGTGCCAGCAGCCCGACAGGGGTGGTGACTAGCGGGAGAGCGGGCGAGCAGTACTTC
TRBV11-3	.	.	TRBJ2-3	CASSLAGDTQYF	TGTGCCAGCAGCTTAGCAGGAGATACGCAGTATTTT
TRBV27	.	.	TRBJ2-7	CASSPGPEGEQYF	TGTGCCAGCAGCCCTGGACCCGAAGGAGAGCAGTACTTC
TRBV11-2	TRBD2	.	TRBJ2-2	CASSYGGNANTGELFF	TGTGCCAGCAGCTACGGGGGGAACGCGAACACCGGGGAGCTGTTTTTT
TRBV7-6	.	.	TRBJ2-7	CASSLGLVNEQYF	TGTGCCAGCAGCTTAGGACTAGTCAACGAGCAGTACTTC
TRBV5-4	.	.	TRBJ2-5	CASSSPGPLETQYF	TGTGCCAGCAGCTCCCCCGGGCCTCTGGAGACCCAGTACTTC
TRBV6-5	.	.	TRBJ2-1	CASSLAGSNEQFF	TGTGCCAGCAGCCTGGCGGGGTCCAATGAGCAGTTCTTC
TRBV7-9	.	.	TRBJ2-1	CASSSLDAGYNEQFF	TGTGCCAGCAGCTCCCTCGATGCCGGCTACAATGAGCAGTTCTTC
TRBV2	.	once	TRBJ1-5	CASSEQEYQPQHF	TGTGCCAGCAGTGAACAGGAGTATCAGCCCCAGCATTTT
TRBV5-1	TRBD2	.	TRBJ2-3	CASSLVISGSLDTQYF	TGCGCCAGCAGCTTGGTTATTAGCGGGAGTTTGGATACGCAGTATTTT
TRBV19	.	.	TRBJ2-1	CASSTRLIGVVGEHNEQFF	TGTGCCAGTAGTACCAGACTAATTGGAGTGGTTGGGGAACACAATGAGCAGTTCTTC
TRBV3-1/TRBV3-2	.	.	TRBJ1-5	CASSQDPPGKQHF	TGTGCCAGCAGCCAAGATCCTCCAGGGAAACAGCATTTT
TRBV24-1	.	.	TRBJ2-6	CATSDSNVGVLGANVLTF	TGTGCCACCAGTGATTCTAACGTAGGGGTACTCGGGGCCAACGTCCTGACTTTC
TRBV9	.	.	TRBJ2-6	CASSSTGNVGSGANVLTF	TGTGCCAGCAGCTCCACAGGGAATGTGGGCTCTGGGGCCAACGTCCTGACTTTC
TRBV4-2	TRBD2	.	TRBJ2-5	CASSQGLADPQETQYF	TGTGCCAGCAGCCAAGGCCTAGCGGATCCCCAAGAGACCCAGTACTTC
TRBV9	.	.	TRBJ1-4	CASSPGGGDEKLFF	TGTGCCAGCAGCCCGGGAGGGGGAGATGAAAAACTGTTTTTT
TRBV12-3/TRBV12-4	.	.	TRBJ2-3	CASSPRATQYF	TGTGCCAGCAGCCCCCGAGCTACGCAGTATTTT
TRBV9	TRBD2	.	TRBJ2-1	CASSVASGRATEQFF	TGTGCCAGCAGCGTAGCGAGCGGGAGGGCCACTGAGCAGTTCTTC
TRBV20-1	TRBD2	.	TRBJ2-1	CSASPSGRGNEQFF	TGCAGTGCTAGTCCTAGCGGGAGAGGGAATGAGCAGTTCTTC